These 32 T cell receptor beta chains were sequenced from one sample in a study of a mutant IDH1 vaccine in newly diagnosed glioma. The time point: week 11, during vaccination. The study gave 300 ug of mutant IDH1 20-mer peptide per vaccine dose, with topical imiquimod. These receptors' antigens are unknown. Clones were read by immunoSEQ multiplex PCR, and TCRdb kept only the in-frame ones, dropping some. This sample has roughly 130,000 clones, with 80% found just once. The sequencing here drew on PBMCs, taken from a glioma patient whose treatment included an IDH1 peptide vaccine. Receptor source: a man in his forties or fifties with glioma.

The J gene is TRBJ2-7, the V gene TRBV4-3; D call uncertain. The end of the DNA is better explained by TRBJ2-1, so the J call may be wrong. The CDR3 loop spans 12 amino acids. Per the germline V gene, CDR1 is LGHNA and CDR2 is YSLEER. CDR3 nucleotides: TGCGCCAGCAGCCAAGAGCTGGGTGAGCAGTTCTTC. Translation: CASSQELGEQFF.

The chain links TRBV15 to TRBJ2-1, with 10 bases identical to TRBD2. Germline values: CDR1 LNHNV, CDR2 YYDKDF (reference sequence). V lost 7 bases and J lost 7; bases outside the gene matches: 22. This CDR3 is built from 19 residues. CDR3 bases: TGTGCCACCACCGGACAGACGACTTTAAGCGGGAGGGCAAAGAATGAGCAGTTCTTC. Amino acid sequence: CATTGQTTLSGRAKNEQFF. Drawing the rest from reference TRBV15 and TRBJ2-1, the complete variable domain is DAMVIQNPRYQVTQFGKPVTLSCSQTLNHNVMYWYQQKSSQAPKLLFHYYDKDFNNEADTPDNFQSRRPNTSFCFLDIRSPGLGDTAMYLCATTGQTTLSGRAKNEQFFGPGTRLTVL.

The J gene is TRBJ1-6, the V gene TRBV5-1, with a tentative D call TRBD1 (5 bases). Per germline, CDR1 SGHRS and CDR2 YFSETQ. The CDR3 has 15 residues. The ends were cut back, 4 bases at V and 3 bases at J, with 11 bases in the middle. CDR3 DNA sequence: TGCGCCAGCAGCCCGACAGACAACTATAATTCACCCCTCCACTTT. As protein: CASSPTDNYNSPLHF.

The chain joins TRBV11-3 to TRBJ2-3; 11 bases line up with TRBD2. CDR3 length: 16 amino acids. J was trimmed by 2 bases and V by 2 bases; bases with no gene match: 3. Germline CDR1 is SGHNT and CDR2 is YENEEA. The CDR3 DNA is TGTGCCAGCAGCTTAAGACTAGCGGGGTTCACAGATACGCAGTATTTT. Amino acids: CASSLRLAGFTDTQYF.

The V call is TRBV18, the J call TRBJ1-1; D call uncertain. V dropped 6 bases and J dropped 7 bases, with 27 bases sitting between them. The CDR3 has 17 amino acids. Germline lookup yields CDR1 KGHSH and CDR2 LQKENI. CDR3 loop: CASSLKQGTALGGEAFF. The DNA for the CDR3 is TGTGCCAGCTCCCTTAAGCAAGGAACGGCTTTGGGCGGTGAAGCTTTCTTT.

V and J are TRBV27 and TRBJ2-1, with D unclear. The CDR3 spans 16 residues. The V end was cut by 2 bases, the J end by 0 bases, with 11 bases between. Germline assignment: CDR1 MNHEY and CDR2 SMNVEV (reference sequence). CDR3 residues: CASSLTGSPSYNEQFF. In DNA form, the CDR3 reads TGTGCCAGCAGTTTAACCGGATCCCCCTCCTACAATGAGCAGTTCTTC.

The V gene is TRBV7-9, the J gene TRBJ1-4; unclear D gene. CDR1 is SEHNR and CDR2 is FQNEAQ in the germline V gene (reference sequence). Trimming left V 2 bases short and J 7 bases short, with 8 bases between. The CDR3 is made up of 13 amino acids. The CDR3 bases are TGTGCCAGCAGCTTACAAGGATTTGAAAAACTGTTTTTT. Its translation is CASSLQGFEKLFF.

In nucleotides, the CDR3 is TGTGCCAGCAGCCACGGACTAGCGGGAGGTGTTTCCCATGAGCAGTTCTTC. It codes for CASSHGLAGGVSHEQFF. The chain uses TRBV7-2 and TRBJ2-1; 14 positions match TRBD2. The CDR3 is 17 residues long. J lost 8 bases, V lost 5 bases, and 11 bases had no gene match. Germline loops: CDR1 SGHTA, CDR2 FQGNSA.

V gene TRBV7-9 combines with J gene TRBJ1-6; D may be TRBD1 (6 bases). Trimming took off 1 base at V and 8 bases at J, with 15 bases between the two ends. The CDR3 length is 16 residues. Germline V CDR1 and CDR2: SEHNR, FQNEAQ (reference sequence). The CDR3 is CASSLEFGGRDSPLHF. CDR3 bases: TGTGCCAGCAGCTTAGAGTTCGGGGGGCGAGATTCACCCCTCCACTTT. Full variable domain (rest looked up from reference TRBV7-9 and TRBJ1-6): DTGVSQNPRHKITKRGQNVTFRCDPISEHNRLYWYRQTLGQGPEFLTYFQNEAQLEKSRLLSDRFSAERPKGSFSTLEIQRTEQGDSAMYLCASSLEFGGRDSPLHFGNGTRLTVT.

This chain joins TRBV5-4 and TRBJ1-1, with D tentatively TRBD1 (6 bases). V lost 0 bases and J lost 6, with 18 bases in between. This CDR3 has 16 residues. Germline V lookup: CDR1 SGHNT, CDR2 YYREEE (reference sequence). The CDR3 DNA is TGTGCCAGCAGCTTGGAGGACAGTTCAGATATGGCTGAAGCTTTCTTT. It is translated as CASSLEDSSDMAEAFF.

The chain couples TRBV19 to TRBJ1-2; D gene ambiguous. The CDR3 loop spans 14 amino acids. V lost 2 bases, J lost 4 bases, and 11 bases lay in between. The germline V gene encodes CDR1 LNHDA and CDR2 SQIVND (reference sequence). The CDR3 bases are TGTGCCAGTAGTATACTCCGGCCTTCCTATGGCTACACCTTC. Its protein is CASSILRPSYGYTF.

V usage is TRBV6-5 and J usage is TRBJ1-3; weak D call: TRBD1 (6 bases). V gave up 6 bases and J gave up 0 bases, with 9 bases separating them. This CDR3 is built from 14 residues. The germline CDR1 and CDR2 sequences are MNHEY and SVGAGI. CDR3 DNA: TGTGCCAGCAGCTGGGACAACTCTGGAAACACCATATATTTT. Its protein product is CASSWDNSGNTIYF.

The V and J genes are TRBV7-8 and TRBJ2-3; D unclear. V shed 3 bases and J shed 0 bases, with 7 bases lying between them. Germline CDR1 is SGHVS and CDR2 is FQNEAQ. There are 14 residues in the CDR3. The CDR3 is CASSFRTSTDTQYF. In DNA form, the CDR3 reads TGTGCCAGCAGCTTCCGAACTAGCACAGATACGCAGTATTTT.

This clone occurred a few times. Here the CDR3 DNA reads TGTGCTAGTGGTTTGGTAATAGGCGGCCCGATGAACACTGAAGCTTTCTTT. Amino acids: CASGLVIGGPMNTEAFF. The chain combines TRBV12-5 with TRBJ1-1; D remains unclear. Trimming left V 0 bases short and J 0 bases short, with 14 bases between. Germline loops: CDR1 LGHNT, CDR2 FRNRAP. This CDR3 is 17 amino acids long.

The rearrangement uses TRBV11-2 and TRBJ1-1; 9 bases align to TRBD1. Germline CDR1 reads SGHAT; CDR2 reads FQNNGV. The CDR3 length is 15 residues. J gave up 5 bases and V 2 bases, and 6 bases lay outside the gene matches. The CDR3 region is CASSLIGQGLTEAFF. The DNA for the CDR3 is TGTGCCAGCAGCTTAATTGGACAGGGGTTGACTGAAGCTTTCTTT.

Comments on this clone: One junction end does not reproduce the germline sequence, and a read error may be involved. V usage is TRBV5-4 and J usage is TRBJ2-1; 8 bases map to TRBD2. CDR1 SGHNT and CDR2 YYREEE come from the germline V gene (reference sequence). This CDR3 spans 16 amino acids. In DNA form, the CDR3 reads TGCGCCAGCAGCCATACCGTAGCGGGACGGTACAATGAGCAGTTCTTC. It encodes CASSHTVAGRYNEQFF.

V usage is TRBV9 and J usage is TRBJ2-3; 8 nucleotides agree with TRBD2. V was pared by 2 bases and J by 3 bases, with 5 bases of the junction left unmatched. Germline CDR1 and CDR2: SGDLS and YYNGEE. The CDR3 has 15 residues. Here the CDR3 DNA reads TGTGCCAGCAGCGTCACGGGAGGGCCGACAGATACGCAGTATTTT. It is translated as CASSVTGGPTDTQYF. Together with reference TRBV9 and TRBJ2-3, the CDR3 gives the full variable domain: DSGVTQTPKHLITATGQRVTLRCSPRSGDLSVYWYQQSLDQGLQFLIQYYNGEERAKGNILERFSAQQFPDLHSELNLSSLELGDSALYFCASSVTGGPTDTQYFGPGTRLTVL.

This clone came up a few times. CDR3 in DNA: TGTGCCAGCAGCCGCAGGCCAGGGACCGAAGCTTTCTTT. This sequence encodes CASSRRPGTEAFF. The chain joins TRBV14 to TRBJ1-1; possible D gene TRBD1, 5 bases. Looked up from germline, CDR1 is SGHDN and CDR2 is FVKESK. V lost 4 bases and J lost 8, with 14 bases in between. This CDR3 spans 13 amino acids.

The chain uses TRBV2 and TRBJ1-1, with 7 bases fitting TRBD1. This CDR3 region has 13 residues. V dropped 6 bases and J dropped 4; count of bases not matched to a gene: 5. CDR1 and CDR2 (germline): SNHLY, FYNNEI. The CDR3 reads CASRTGRSTEAFF. CDR3 DNA sequence: TGTGCCAGCAGGACAGGGAGGAGCACTGAAGCTTTCTTT.

The V call is TRBV5-1, the J call TRBJ2-1; 7 positions match TRBD1. The CDR3 consists of 14 residues. Germline assignment: CDR1 SGHRS and CDR2 YFSETQ. V lost 4 bases and J lost 10; bases outside the gene matches: 11. CDR3 sequence: CASSVQQGTGEQFF. In DNA form, the CDR3 reads TGCGCCAGCAGCGTCCAACAGGGGACGGGAGAGCAGTTCTTC. Together with reference TRBV5-1 and TRBJ2-1, the CDR3 gives the full variable domain: KAGVTQTPRYLIKTRGQQVTLSCSPISGHRSVSWYQQTPGQGLQFLFEYFSETQRNKGNFPGRFSGRQFSNSRSEMNVSTLELGDSALYLCASSVQQGTGEQFFGPGTRLTVL.

This clone appeared a single time. The V and J genes are TRBV7-2 and TRBJ2-2; D tentatively fits TRBD1 or TRBD2 (6 bases each). There are 17 residues in the CDR3. Germline V gene lookup returns CDR1 SGHTA and CDR2 FQGNSA. The V gene lost 5 bases and the J gene lost 1 base, with 17 bases spanning the gap. DNA of the CDR3: TGTGCCAGCAGCCCAGGGGCCCCCGGGAGGAACACCGGGGAGCTGTTTTTT. Residues: CASSPGAPGRNTGELFF.

The genes are TRBV5-4 and TRBJ1-1; D is ambiguous. Trimming shortened V by 4 bases and J by 3 bases, and 13 bases separated the two germline ends. Germline loops: CDR1 SGHNT, CDR2 YYREEE (reference sequence). The CDR3 extends over 14 amino acids. CDR3 loop: CASSITYPYTEAFF. The CDR3 region has the DNA TGTGCCAGCAGCATCACCTATCCTTACACTGAAGCTTTCTTT.

The chain is built from TRBV27 and TRBJ1-2; D might be TRBD1 (5 bases). This CDR3 contains 16 residues. CDR1 is MNHEY, CDR2 SMNVEV, per germline (reference sequence). Trimming removed 5 bases from V and 6 bases from J, with 22 bases in between. DNA for the CDR3: TGTGCCAGCAGTAGGCAGGGCCGCTGGACGGCGGATGGCTACACCTTC. Translated: CASSRQGRWTADGYTF.

This chain links TRBV7-9 with TRBJ1-1; D call uncertain. Trimming pared 3 bases from V and 3 bases from J, leaving 5 bases between. Germline CDR1 reads SEHNR; CDR2 reads FQNEAQ (reference sequence). CDR3 length: 12 residues. CDR3 residues: CASSLPYTEAFF. The CDR3 nucleotides read TGTGCCAGCAGCTTGCCTTACACTGAAGCTTTCTTT.

The table lists this clone with a count of one. This rearrangement joins TRBV4-1 to TRBJ2-4; 7 bases match TRBD2. Trimming removed 1 base from V and 4 bases from J; junction bases left unmatched: 10. Germline V gene sequence: CDR1 MGHRA, CDR2 YSYEKL. This CDR3 contains 17 residues. CDR3 residues: CASSQVRLWRGKNIQYF. In DNA, the CDR3 is TGCGCCAGCAGCCAAGTTCGCCTATGGCGGGGGAAAAACATTCAGTACTTC.

The V gene is TRBV6-5, the J gene TRBJ2-7, with a possible D match to TRBD1 (5 bases). There are 15 residues in the CDR3. V gave up 0 bases and J gave up 4 bases, with 13 bases separating them. Germline loops: CDR1 MNHEY, CDR2 SVGAGI. CDR3 amino acids: CASSYSVRALYEQYF. The CDR3 region has the DNA TGTGCCAGCAGTTACTCGGTCAGGGCGTTATACGAGCAGTACTTC.

The chain is built from TRBV7-8 and TRBJ2-1, with 8 bases identical to TRBD2. V trimming: 2 bases; J trimming: 6 bases; junction bases outside the gene matches: 9. The CDR3 covers 16 residues. The germline V gene encodes CDR1 SGHVS and CDR2 FQNEAQ. The CDR3 coding sequence is TGTGCCAGCAGCTTATCCTCGGGGGGGGCCCGCAATGAGCAGTTCTTC. Protein: CASSLSSGGARNEQFF.

The chain recombines TRBV7-9 with TRBJ1-5; 7 bases are a match to TRBD1. This CDR3 region has 14 residues. Trimming removed 0 bases from V and 5 bases from J; junction bases left unmatched: 1. Germline CDR1 SEHNR, CDR2 FQNEAQ (reference sequence). CDR3 bases: TGTGCCAGCAGCTTAGCGCAGGGGGATCAGCCCCAGCATTTT. Its protein product is CASSLAQGDQPQHF.

V usage is TRBV14 and J usage is TRBJ2-1, with D possibly called TRBD1 or TRBD2 (6 bases each). Germline V lookup: CDR1 SGHDN, CDR2 FVKESK. The CDR3 is 19 amino acids. The ends were cut back, 1 base at V and 0 bases at J, with 19 bases in the middle. Here the CDR3 reads CASSQVWYGGLSSYNEQFF. For the CDR3, the DNA is TGTGCCAGCAGCCAAGTTTGGTACGGGGGCCTTAGCTCCTACAATGAGCAGTTCTTC.

The chain couples TRBV5-1 to TRBJ1-2, with D tentatively TRBD1 (5 bases). The CDR3 is made up of 13 amino acids. Trimming shortened V by 0 bases and J by 12 bases, and 15 bases separated the two germline ends. Germline V lookup: CDR1 SGHRS, CDR2 YFSETQ. CDR3 sequence reads: CASSLGGWGEDTF. CDR3 DNA sequence: TGCGCCAGCAGCTTGGGGGGCTGGGGAGAAGACACCTTC.

The rearrangement joins TRBV29-1 to TRBJ1-1; no clear D. V lost 4 bases to trimming and J lost 3 bases, with 12 bases between them. CDR3 length: 13 amino acids. CDR1 is SQVTM and CDR2 is ANQGSEA in the germline V gene. The CDR3 nucleotides read TGCAGCGTTGTTCGGGATGGGCACACTGAAGCTTTCTTT. Translated, it gives CSVVRDGHTEAFF.

The chain combines TRBV11-2 with TRBJ2-1; 8 positions match TRBD2. The CDR3 contains 16 residues. V dropped 0 bases and J dropped 0; count of bases not matched to a gene: 1. The germline V gene encodes CDR1 SGHAT and CDR2 FQNNGV. The CDR3 nucleotides read TGTGCCAGCAGCTTAGAGAGCGGGAGCTCCTACAATGAGCAGTTCTTC. Encoded protein: CASSLESGSSYNEQFF.